The 13 T cell receptor beta chains below were found in one sample sequenced in a study of blood T cell repertoires in COVID-19. TCRdb keeps only in-frame clones here, not all; method: immunoSEQ multiplex PCR. The table lists more than 200,000 clones, approximately 80% of them singletons. Sequenced input: PBMCs or T cells enriched from blood (not recorded which). The receptors derive from a woman in her thirties or forties with acute COVID-19.

The genes are TRBV15 and TRBJ1-4; D may be TRBD1 (5 bases). Looked up from germline, CDR1 is LNHNV and CDR2 is YYDKDF (reference sequence). This CDR3 region has 15 residues. Trimming left V 2 bases short and J 6 bases short, with 13 bases between. The CDR3 here is CATSRRDSIHEKLFF. CDR3 in DNA: TGTGCCACCAGCAGACGCGACAGTATCCATGAAAAACTGTTTTTT. Looking up the rest from reference TRBV15 and TRBJ1-4 gives the full variable domain: DAMVIQNPRYQVTQFGKPVTLSCSQTLNHNVMYWYQQKSSQAPKLLFHYYDKDFNNEADTPDNFQSRRPNTSFCFLDIRSPGLGDTAMYLCATSRRDSIHEKLFFGSGTQLSVL.

The chain joins TRBV27 to TRBJ2-3; 9 nucleotides agree with TRBD2. The trim removed 1 base at V and 2 bases at J, leaving 7 bases unmatched. In germline, CDR1 is MNHEY, CDR2 SMNVEV (reference sequence). The CDR3 has 17 residues. CDR3 region: CASSLYQRGANTDTQYF. The DNA for the CDR3 is TGTGCCAGCAGTTTATATCAGCGGGGGGCCAACACAGATACGCAGTATTTT.

V gene TRBV5-1 combines with J gene TRBJ2-1, with TRBD2 matching 12 bases. V dropped 4 bases and J dropped 8; count of bases not matched to a gene: 16. CDR1 and CDR2 (germline): SGHRS, YFSETQ. The CDR3 is made up of 18 amino acids. The CDR3, as DNA: TGCGCCAGCAGCATAAAACGCTCTAGCGGGAGGGGCAAGCATGAGCAGTTCTTC. It is translated as CASSIKRSSGRGKHEQFF.

The rearrangement uses TRBV6-5 and TRBJ2-1; 9 positions agree with TRBD2. This CDR3 is built from 16 residues. Germline CDR1 is MNHEY and CDR2 is SVGAGI. Trimming took 0 bases from V and 6 from J; bases not matched to a gene: 6. The CDR3 sequence: CASSYSILLAGNEQFF. The CDR3, as DNA: TGTGCCAGCAGTTACTCGATTTTACTAGCGGGCAATGAGCAGTTCTTC.

The J gene is TRBJ1-2, the V gene TRBV7-2; D uncertain. The ends were cut back, 2 bases at V and 5 bases at J, with 12 bases in the middle. CDR1 and CDR2 from the germline V gene are SGHTA and FQGNSA. CDR3 length: 14 amino acids. The CDR3 spells CASSLMAGGYGYTF. The CDR3 DNA follows: TGTGCCAGCAGCTTAATGGCGGGAGGGTATGGCTACACCTTC.

The chain joins TRBV6-5 to TRBJ2-1; 11 bases line up with TRBD1. The CDR3 runs to 14 residues. Trimming removed 6 bases from V and 9 bases from J; junction bases left unmatched: 7. Per the germline V gene, CDR1 is MNHEY and CDR2 is SVGAGI. CDR3 amino acids: CASSLRTGGGEQFF. The CDR3 nucleotides read TGTGCCAGCAGCCTCCGGACAGGGGGCGGTGAGCAGTTCTTC.

Comment on this clone: Other DNA sequences of this sample code for an identical CDR3. In DNA, the CDR3 is TGCGCCAGCAGCTTCGGCGGGGGGAACACAGATACGCAGTATTTT. Its translation is CASSFGGGNTDTQYF. The chain is built from TRBV5-1 and TRBJ2-3; the match to TRBD2 covers 8 bases. The CDR3 contains 15 residues. J was trimmed by 2 bases and V by 2 bases; bases with no gene match: 4. CDR1 SGHRS and CDR2 YFSETQ come from the germline V gene.

In its sample, this clone was seen a few times. This chain uses TRBV3-1 (or the pseudogene TRBV3-2) with TRBJ2-2, with 8 bases aligning to TRBD2. Germline V CDR1 and CDR2: LGHDT, YNNKEL (reference sequence). V was pared by 5 bases and J by 6 bases, with 5 bases of the junction left unmatched. CDR3 size: 14 residues. CDR3 sequence reads: CASSTGLVAGELFF. The CDR3 region has the DNA TGTGCCAGCAGCACGGGACTAGTCGCCGGGGAGCTGTTTTTT.

The chain joins TRBV5-6 to TRBJ1-1, with TRBD1 as a possible D gene (6 bases). CDR3 length: 18 amino acids. In germline, CDR1 is SGHDT, CDR2 YYEEEE. Trimming pared 0 bases from V and 0 bases from J, leaving 18 bases between. The DNA for the CDR3 is TGTGCCAGCAGCTTGGGCTGGAGTGGTTGGACAGTGAACACTGAAGCTTTCTTT. The encoded protein is CASSLGWSGWTVNTEAFF.

In its sample, this clone was seen once. V and J are TRBV6-6 and TRBJ1-4, with 8 positions matching TRBD1. The germline V gene has CDR1 MNHNY and CDR2 SVGAGI (reference sequence). The CDR3 extends over 16 amino acids. V shed 2 bases, J shed 3 bases, and the junction held 5 bases outside the gene matches. CDR3: CASSYAGGSSNEKLFF. Written as DNA, the CDR3 is TGTGCCAGCAGTTACGCAGGGGGCTCGTCTAATGAAAAACTGTTTTTT.

The chain combines TRBV7-3 with TRBJ2-1; perhaps TRBD1 as D (6 bases). Germline assignment: CDR1 SGHTA and CDR2 FQGTGA. The V end lost 1 base, the J end lost 7 bases, and 8 bases lay between the germline ends. The CDR3 length is 13 residues. The CDR3 sequence: CASSLIRGNEQFF. CDR3 nucleotide sequence: TGTGCCAGCAGCTTAATTAGGGGGAATGAGCAGTTCTTC.

The rearrangement joins TRBV5-1 to TRBJ2-5; D may be TRBD2 (6 bases). Germline V gives CDR1 SGHRS, CDR2 YFSETQ. V dropped 4 bases and J dropped 1 base, with 14 bases sitting between them. CDR3 length: 15 amino acids. The CDR3 bases are TGCGCCAGCAGCAGAGAAACGGGGGTCCAAGAGACCCAGTACTTC. Encoded protein: CASSRETGVQETQYF.

J is TRBJ1-4 and V is TRBV30; D perhaps matches TRBD1 (6 bases). Germline CDR1 and CDR2: GTSNPN and SVGIG (reference sequence). The CDR3 totals 16 residues. Trimming stripped 3 bases from V and 6 bases from J, with 20 bases between. The CDR3 protein is CAWSPNFRGGYEKLFF. The CDR3 DNA reads as TGTGCCTGGAGCCCTAATTTCAGGGGAGGGTATGAAAAACTGTTTTTT.